Shown below are 19 T cell receptor beta chains from a single sample sequenced in a study of blood T cell repertoires in COVID-19. Assay: immunoSEQ multiplex PCR; the TCRdb copy retains only in-frame clones and omits some. The sample includes about 72,000 clones, roughly 82% of them seen just once. Sequenced input: peripheral blood. Receptors originate from a man aged 55 to 70 with acute or convalescent COVID-19.

This clone has just a few counts. The chain joins TRBV19 to TRBJ1-6; the D is unclear. Germline values: CDR1 LNHDA, CDR2 SQIVND (reference sequence). V was shortened by 1 base and J by 5 bases, with 6 bases between the two germline ends. The CDR3 consists of 14 residues. CDR3 coding DNA: TGTGCCAGTAGTATAGTTCACAATAATTCACCCCTCCACTTT. This translates into CASSIVHNNSPLHF.

This sequence joins TRBV6-5 and TRBJ1-2; 7 nucleotides agree with TRBD1. Trimming took 6 bases from V and 3 from J; bases not matched to a gene: 7. CDR3 size: 14 residues. Germline assignment: CDR1 MNHEY and CDR2 SVGAGI. The CDR3 DNA sequence: TGTGCCAGCAGACGACAGGGTGCGGACTATGGCTACACCTTC. Amino acids: CASRRQGADYGYTF.

The chain is built from TRBV5-1 and TRBJ2-7; TRBD1 agrees at 8 bases. This CDR3 region has 15 residues. Per germline, CDR1 SGHRS and CDR2 YFSETQ. After removal of 4 bases from V and 2 bases from J, the junction contained 8 bases not matched to a gene. CDR3 bases: TGCGCCAGCAGCACCTCGACAGGGGCTACCTACGAGCAGTACTTC. This translates into CASSTSTGATYEQYF.

The chain carries TRBV3-1 (or the pseudogene TRBV3-2) and TRBJ1-6, with a possible D match to TRBD1 (6 bases). The CDR3 contains 16 residues. CDR1 is LGHDT, CDR2 YNNKEL, per germline (reference sequence). Trimming left V 3 bases short and J 7 bases short, with 16 bases between. CDR3 residues: CASSQSSGHQNSPLHF. CDR3 sequence (DNA): TGTGCCAGCAGCCAGAGCTCGGGACACCAAAATTCACCCCTCCACTTT.

This sequence joins TRBV5-6 and TRBJ1-2, with 7 bases identical to TRBD1. Losses at the gene ends were 4 bases for V and 11 bases for J; bases not matched to a gene: 11. Germline V gene lookup returns CDR1 SGHDT and CDR2 YYEEEE. The CDR3 is 13 residues long. The CDR3 spells CASSGKDRDGYTF. CDR3 nucleotides: TGTGCCAGCAGCGGGAAAGACAGGGACGGTTACACCTTC.

The CDR3 sequence is CASTARMNTEAFF. The CDR3 DNA reads as TGTGCCAGTACTGCGCGCATGAACACTGAAGCTTTCTTT. The chain recombines TRBV19 with TRBJ1-1; D uncertain. Germline V lookup: CDR1 LNHDA, CDR2 SQIVND (reference sequence). The CDR3 has 13 residues. The germline V and J ends were trimmed by 7 bases and 0 bases, with 9 bases remaining between them.

The J gene is TRBJ2-4, the V gene TRBV5-4; no clear D gene. There are 17 residues in the CDR3. V was shortened by 0 bases and J by 2 bases, with 15 bases between the two germline ends. Germline V gene sequence: CDR1 SGHNT, CDR2 YYREEE (reference sequence). The CDR3 region is CASSLGEGDRSKNIQYF. The CDR3 nucleotides read TGTGCCAGCAGCTTGGGAGAAGGAGATCGGTCCAAAAACATTCAGTACTTC.

This sequence joins TRBV7-7 and TRBJ1-2; weak D call: TRBD1 (5 bases). Germline CDR1 SSHAT, CDR2 FNYEAQ (reference sequence). The CDR3 sequence is 13 residues long. The V and J ends lost 5 bases and 7 bases respectively, with 14 bases between them. This chain's CDR3 is CASSGRDRGGYTF. The DNA for the CDR3 is TGTGCCAGCAGCGGGCGGGACCGGGGTGGCTACACCTTC.

The genes are TRBV2 and TRBJ2-3; 7 positions match TRBD2. The CDR3 length is 15 residues. In germline, CDR1 is SNHLY, CDR2 FYNNEI. V shed 5 bases and J 3 bases; nucleotides not matched to a gene: 8. CDR3 residues: CASSLVGGGTDTQYF. The CDR3, as DNA: TGTGCCAGCAGTCTGGTGGGGGGAGGGACAGATACGCAGTATTTT.

V and J are TRBV25-1 and TRBJ2-1; 7 positions agree with TRBD1. The CDR3 is made up of 13 amino acids. Germline values: CDR1 MGHDK, CDR2 SYGVNS. The trim removed 3 bases at V and 9 bases at J, leaving 5 bases unmatched. CDR3 residues: CASSDSRGIEQFF. The CDR3 nucleotides read TGTGCCAGCAGTGATAGCAGGGGGATTGAGCAGTTCTTC.

This chain links TRBV30 with TRBJ2-7, with D hard to call. The CDR3 is 12 residues long. Trimming cost V 2 bases and J 7 bases, with 12 bases left between them. Germline-derived CDR1 and CDR2 are GTSNPN and SVGIG (reference sequence). CDR3 protein: CAWSSKLIEQYF. As DNA, the CDR3 is TGTGCCTGGAGTTCTAAATTGATAGAGCAGTACTTC.

This clone has a single count. For the CDR3, the DNA is TGTGCCAGCAGCAAAAAATCCGGGGGTCGGGCTAGGGGCAATCAGCCCCAGCATTTT. This encodes CASSKKSGGRARGNQPQHF. The chain has TRBV21-1 and TRBJ1-5. TRBV21-1 is a pseudogene. The CDR3 has 19 residues.

CDR3 protein: CASSTGLVTYEQYF. CDR3 coding DNA: TGTGCCAGCAGCACGGGACTAGTTACCTACGAGCAGTACTTC. This sequence joins TRBV27 and TRBJ2-7, with 8 nucleotides matching TRBD2. This CDR3 is 14 amino acids long. V gave up 6 bases and J gave up 2 bases; unmatched junction bases: 6. Germline V gene data show CDR1 as MNHEY and CDR2 as SMNVEV (reference sequence).

The chain combines TRBV2 with TRBJ2-5; D remains unclear. From germline, CDR1 is SNHLY and CDR2 FYNNEI. The CDR3 sequence is 15 residues long. V lost 2 bases and J 2 bases, leaving 12 bases between the germline ends. CDR3 region: CASSEMVRQQETQYF. The CDR3, as DNA: TGTGCCAGCAGTGAAATGGTCAGGCAGCAAGAGACCCAGTACTTC.

The rearrangement uses TRBV14 and TRBJ2-1; 8 bases map to TRBD1. Trimming took 1 base from V and 3 from J; bases not matched to a gene: 2. Germline V CDR1 and CDR2: SGHDN, FVKESK. The CDR3 has 15 residues. The CDR3 region is CASSQGQGNYNEQFF. The CDR3 DNA sequence: TGTGCCAGCAGCCAAGGACAGGGGAACTACAATGAGCAGTTCTTC.

The table lists this clone with a count of one. This chain connects TRBV20-1 to TRBJ1-1; D remains unclear. The CDR3 extends over 11 amino acids. The V gene's germline CDR1 is DFQATT and CDR2 SNEGSKA (reference sequence). Trimming left V 4 bases short and J 1 base short, with 4 bases between. The CDR3 bases are TGCAGTGCTAAGCGGAACACTGAAGCTTTCTTT. Its translation: CSAKRNTEAFF.

The chain employs TRBV7-8 and TRBJ2-5, with 7 bases aligning to TRBD1. Looked up from germline, CDR1 is SGHVS and CDR2 is FQNEAQ. CDR3 size: 15 residues. J gave up 6 bases and V 4 bases, and 11 bases lay outside the gene matches. The CDR3 nucleotides are TGTGCCAGCAGCTACACGGACAGGCGTCATCAGACCCAGTACTTC. As protein: CASSYTDRRHQTQYF.

J is TRBJ1-1 and V is TRBV9, with unresolved D. Germline assignment: CDR1 SGDLS and CDR2 YYNGEE. The CDR3 has 13 residues. The ends were cut back, 3 bases at V and 0 bases at J, with 6 bases in the middle. CDR3 sequence: CASSASVNTEAFF. CDR3 nucleotides: TGTGCCAGCAGCGCGAGCGTGAACACTGAAGCTTTCTTT.

The genes are TRBV7-2 and TRBJ2-1; no reliable D call. V was clipped by 0 bases and J by 0 bases, with 9 bases between them. Germline V gene sequence: CDR1 SGHTA, CDR2 FQGNSA. The CDR3 covers 16 residues. CDR3 residues: CASSLAFKSSYNEQFF. The DNA for the CDR3 is TGTGCCAGCAGCTTAGCCTTTAAGAGCTCCTACAATGAGCAGTTCTTC. The full variable domain, in which reference TRBV7-2 and TRBJ2-1 provide the parts outside the CDR3, is GAGVSQSPSNKVTEKGKDVELRCDPISGHTALYWYRQSLGQGLEFLIYFQGNSAPDKSGLPSDRFSAERTGGSVSTLTIQRTQQEDSAVYLCASSLAFKSSYNEQFFGPGTRLTVL.